The clone carrying this T cell receptor (beta chain) was detected a few times. What it recognizes is unknown. Libraries were prepared by immunoSEQ multiplex PCR; TCRdb keeps only in-frame clonotypes and omits some of them. Of fewer than 300,000 clones in the sample, around nine tenths were seen once. This sample is drawn from a study of cytomegalovirus exposure and HLA in healthy donors. Study-wide context: The approximately 120 validation repertoires were produced on the same platform as the roughly 660 repertoires of the first cohort. This was reported in a later analysis.

Regarding the study as a whole: In the roughly 120 validation repertoires, a later analysis found that first-cohort TCR clusters tended to co-occur.

Specimen: PBMCs. The sequence was obtained from a woman between 18 and 30 years old in good health and CMV-seronegative.

The CDR3 here is CASSVQGAAFF. CDR3 in DNA: TGTGCCAGCAGTGTTCAGGGGGCAGCTTTCTTT. The rearrangement joins TRBV28 to TRBJ1-1; 8 bases match TRBD1. This CDR3 has 11 residues. J gave up 10 bases and V 5 bases, and 3 bases lay outside the gene matches. Germline V CDR1 and CDR2: MDHEN, SYDVKM.